Listed below are T cell receptor beta chains from one sample, sequenced in a study of T cell responses to AZD1222 COVID-19 vaccine. Repertoires were generated with immunoSEQ multiplex PCR, while TCRdb's copy carries only in-frame clones and drops some. The sample has roughly 140,000 clones; 80% to 90% are singletons. Sequences were derived from peripheral blood, sampled on day 0 of AZD1222 vaccination. The receptors shown here come from an adult in good health. Both conserved end residues are part of each CDR3. The order of the fields is J gene, V gene, clone size, D gene, CDR3 DNA, CDR3 protein. A D gene is named only where the DNA matches it firmly. Some rows have no size entry. The others give once, few or many, or a class for an expanded clone.

>TRBJ2-3|TRBV28|once|-
TGTGCCAGCAGTCCCCAGGGGGGTGGTACGCAGTATTTT
CASSPQGGGTQYF
>TRBJ2-1|TRBV30|-|-
TGTGCCTGGAGTGTCGGGGTTGAGCAGTTCTTC
CAWSVGVEQFF
>TRBJ1-2|TRBV2|-|TRBD1
TGTGCCAGCAGGAACCCAACAGGGGGCGAAGACTACACCTTC
CASRNPTGGEDYTF
>TRBJ1-2|TRBV2|-|-
TGTGCCGGCACGGAAGCCTATGGCTACACCTTC
CAGTEAYGYTF
>TRBJ2-3|TRBV18|-|-
TGTGCCAGCTCAGGGCTGCAAAGCACAGATACGCAGTATTTT
CASSGLQSTDTQYF
>TRBJ2-7|TRBV12-1|-|-
TGTGCCAGCAGCTTTCGGCAGGGGGCCTACGAGCAGTACTTC
CASSFRQGAYEQYF
>TRBJ2-5|TRBV3-1/TRBV3-2|-|TRBD2
TGTGCCAGCAGCCAAGGATTAGTTCCGGGGGGAGAGACCCAGTACTTC
CASSQGLVPGGETQYF
>TRBJ1-3|TRBV20-1|few|TRBD1
TGCAGTGCTAGTGCAGGGGGCGCCTCCTCTGGAAACACCATATATTTT
CSASAGGASSGNTIYF
>TRBJ1-6|TRBV2|-|TRBD1
TGTGCCAGCAGTGTCAGGGGGAGAGGAATGGGCTCCTATAATTCACCCCTCCACTTT
CASSVRGRGMGSYNSPLHF
>TRBJ1-3|TRBV6-5|few|-
TGTGCCAGCAGTTCAGGTCCAGAAGGTGGAAACACCATATATTTT
CASSSGPEGGNTIYF
>TRBJ2-7|TRBV5-1|-|TRBD1
TGCGCCAGCAGCTTGGCCGGAGACAGGGACCCCTACGAGCAGTACTTC
CASSLAGDRDPYEQYF
>TRBJ1-5|TRBV19|-|-
TGTGCCAGTAGCAGAGACTATAGCAATCAGCCCCAGCATTTT
CASSRDYSNQPQHF
>TRBJ2-3|TRBV27|-|-
TGTGCCAGCAGTTTAGGGTCGCCGGATACGCAGTATTTT
CASSLGSPDTQYF
>TRBJ2-1|TRBV30|-|-
TGTGCCTGGAGTAGGGCAGCATACAATGAGCAGTTCTTC
CAWSRAAYNEQFF
>TRBJ1-2|TRBV6-1|-|-
TGTGCCAGCAGTGAACAAGGGTCGAACTATGGCTACACCTTC
CASSEQGSNYGYTF
>TRBJ2-5|TRBV10-3|-|-
TGTGCCATCAGTTCCGGGACCACCCTCCAAGAGACCCAGTACTTC
CAISSGTTLQETQYF
>TRBJ2-7|TRBV30|-|-
TGTGCCTGGAGTGTAGGGGTGGGCAGCTACGAGCAGTACTTC
CAWSVGVGSYEQYF
>TRBJ1-5|TRBV27|-|-
TGTGCCAGCAGGCCCCGAAGCTTGAATCAGCCCCAGCATTTT
CASRPRSLNQPQHF
>TRBJ2-2|TRBV7-3|-|-
TGTGCCAGCAGCTTCCAGGGCGGGGAGCTGTTTTTT
CASSFQGGELFF
>TRBJ1-2|TRBV19|-|TRBD1
TGTGCCAGTAGTGCGTCCCCGAATCGTCGTCAAACAGGGGATAGTAGCTATGGCTACACCTTC
CASSASPNRRQTGDSSYGYTF